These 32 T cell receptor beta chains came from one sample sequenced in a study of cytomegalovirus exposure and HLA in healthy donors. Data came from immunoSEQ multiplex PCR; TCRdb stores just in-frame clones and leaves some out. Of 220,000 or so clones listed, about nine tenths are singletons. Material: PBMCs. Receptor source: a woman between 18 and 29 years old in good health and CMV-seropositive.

The CDR3: CASSLARGTDTQYF. The CDR3 DNA follows: TGTGCCAGCAGTTTAGCGAGAGGCACAGATACGCAGTATTTT. V usage is TRBV28 and J usage is TRBJ2-3; no definite D call. The CDR3 runs to 14 residues. V was cut by 2 bases and J by 1 base, with 7 bases left in between. Germline V gene lookup returns CDR1 MDHEN and CDR2 SYDVKM. Supplemented by reference TRBV28 and TRBJ2-3, the full variable domain reads DVKVTQSSRYLVKRTGEKVFLECVQDMDHENMFWYRQDPGLGLRLIYFSYDVKMKEKGDIPEGYSVSREKKERFSLILESASTNQTSMYLCASSLARGTDTQYFGPGTRLTVL.

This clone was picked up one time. The CDR3 bases are TGTGCCAGCAGCCCTAGCGGGAGGACTAGGGGCCTCTACAATGAGCAGTTCTTC. This translates into CASSPSGRTRGLYNEQFF. The chain joins TRBV4-2 to TRBJ2-1; 11 bases agree with TRBD2. The CDR3 has 18 amino acids. Per the germline V gene, CDR1 is LGHNA and CDR2 is YNFKEQ. V trimming: 4 bases; J trimming: 3 bases; junction bases outside the gene matches: 11.

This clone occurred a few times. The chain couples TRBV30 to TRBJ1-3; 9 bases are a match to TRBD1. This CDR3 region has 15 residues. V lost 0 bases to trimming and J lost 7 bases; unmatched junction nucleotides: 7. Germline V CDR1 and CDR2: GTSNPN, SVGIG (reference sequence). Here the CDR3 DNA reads TGTGCCTGGAGTGTCTCGACAGGGGGTAGGAACACCATATATTTT. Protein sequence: CAWSVSTGGRNTIYF.

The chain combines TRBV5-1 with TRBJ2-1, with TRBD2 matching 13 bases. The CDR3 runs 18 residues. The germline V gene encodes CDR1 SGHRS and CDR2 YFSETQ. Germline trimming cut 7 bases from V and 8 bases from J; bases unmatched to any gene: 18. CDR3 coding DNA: TGCGCCAGCGGAACCGGGACTAGCGGGAACTTAGGTGGCGATGAGCAGTTCTTC. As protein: CASGTGTSGNLGGDEQFF.

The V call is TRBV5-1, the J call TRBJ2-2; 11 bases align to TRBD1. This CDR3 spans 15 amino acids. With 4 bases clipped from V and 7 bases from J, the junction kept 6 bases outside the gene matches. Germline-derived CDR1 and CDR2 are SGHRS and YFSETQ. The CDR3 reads CASSPDRGPGGELFF. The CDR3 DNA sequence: TGCGCCAGCAGCCCGGACAGGGGGCCGGGCGGGGAGCTGTTTTTT.

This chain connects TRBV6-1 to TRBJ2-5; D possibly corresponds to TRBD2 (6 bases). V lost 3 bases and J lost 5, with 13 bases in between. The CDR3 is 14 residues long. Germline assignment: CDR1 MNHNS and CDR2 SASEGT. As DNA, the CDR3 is TGTGCCAGCAGTGATCGGCGCGGGACGGAGACCCAGTACTTC. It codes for CASSDRRGTETQYF.

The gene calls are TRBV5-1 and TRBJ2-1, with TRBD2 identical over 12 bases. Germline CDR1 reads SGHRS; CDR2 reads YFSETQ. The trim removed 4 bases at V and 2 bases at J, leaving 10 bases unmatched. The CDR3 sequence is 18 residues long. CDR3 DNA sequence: TGCGCCAGCAGCGCGAAGGGGACTAGCGGGTTCACCTACAATGAGCAGTTCTTC. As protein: CASSAKGTSGFTYNEQFF.

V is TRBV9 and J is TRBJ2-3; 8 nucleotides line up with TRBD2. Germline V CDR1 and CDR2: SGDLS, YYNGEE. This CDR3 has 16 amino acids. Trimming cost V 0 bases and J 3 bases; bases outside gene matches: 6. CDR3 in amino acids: CASSVEGAGVTDTQYF. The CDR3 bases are TGTGCCAGCAGCGTAGAGGGAGCGGGAGTGACAGATACGCAGTATTTT.

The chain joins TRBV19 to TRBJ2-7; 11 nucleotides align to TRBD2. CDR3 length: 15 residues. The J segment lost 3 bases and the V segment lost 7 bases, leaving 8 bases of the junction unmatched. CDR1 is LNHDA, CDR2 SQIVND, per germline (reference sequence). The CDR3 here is CASTKKGLADYEQYF. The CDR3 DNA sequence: TGTGCCAGTACCAAGAAGGGACTAGCGGACTACGAGCAGTACTTC.

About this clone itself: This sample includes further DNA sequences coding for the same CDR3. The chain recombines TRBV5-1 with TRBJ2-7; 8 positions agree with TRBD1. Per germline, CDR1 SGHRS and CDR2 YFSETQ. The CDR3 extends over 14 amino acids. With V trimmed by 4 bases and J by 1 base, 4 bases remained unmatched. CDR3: CASSPGTGSYEQYF. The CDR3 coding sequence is TGCGCCAGCAGCCCGGGGACAGGTTCCTACGAGCAGTACTTC.

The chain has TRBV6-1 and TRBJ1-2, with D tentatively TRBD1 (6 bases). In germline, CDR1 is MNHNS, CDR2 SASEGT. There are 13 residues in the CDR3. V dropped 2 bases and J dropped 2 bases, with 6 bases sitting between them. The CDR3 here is CASSEQGNYGYTF. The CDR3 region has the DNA TGTGCCAGCAGTGAACAGGGGAACTATGGCTACACCTTC.

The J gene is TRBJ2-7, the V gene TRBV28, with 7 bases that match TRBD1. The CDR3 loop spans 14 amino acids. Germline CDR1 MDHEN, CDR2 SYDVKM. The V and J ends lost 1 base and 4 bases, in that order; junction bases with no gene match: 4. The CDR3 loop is CASSLYGTAYEQYF. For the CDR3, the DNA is TGTGCCAGCAGTTTATATGGGACAGCTTACGAGCAGTACTTC.

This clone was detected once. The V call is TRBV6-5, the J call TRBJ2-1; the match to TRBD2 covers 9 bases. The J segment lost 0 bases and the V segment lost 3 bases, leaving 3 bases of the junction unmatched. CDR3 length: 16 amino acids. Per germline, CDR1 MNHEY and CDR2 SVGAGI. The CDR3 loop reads CASSYGGRASYNEQFF. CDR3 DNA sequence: TGTGCCAGCAGTTATGGCGGGAGGGCCTCCTACAATGAGCAGTTCTTC.

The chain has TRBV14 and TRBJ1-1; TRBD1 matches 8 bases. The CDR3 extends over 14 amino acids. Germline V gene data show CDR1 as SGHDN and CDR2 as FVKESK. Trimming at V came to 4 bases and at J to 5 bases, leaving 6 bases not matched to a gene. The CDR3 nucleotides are TGTGCCAGCAGCCGGACAGGGCTCGGAACTGAAGCTTTCTTT. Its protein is CASSRTGLGTEAFF.

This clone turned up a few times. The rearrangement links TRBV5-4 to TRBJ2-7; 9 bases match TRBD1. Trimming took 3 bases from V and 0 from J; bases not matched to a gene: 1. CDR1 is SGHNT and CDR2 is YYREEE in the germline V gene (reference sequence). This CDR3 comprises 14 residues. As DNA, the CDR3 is TGTGCCAGCAGCTCGGGACAGGGCTCCTACGAGCAGTACTTC. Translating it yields CASSSGQGSYEQYF.

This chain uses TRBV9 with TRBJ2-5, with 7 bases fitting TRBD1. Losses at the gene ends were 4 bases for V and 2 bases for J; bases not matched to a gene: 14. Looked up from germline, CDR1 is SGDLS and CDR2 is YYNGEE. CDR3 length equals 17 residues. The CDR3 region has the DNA TGTGCCAGCAGCCCCCCAGGGGGAACCCCTCATCAAGAGACCCAGTACTTC. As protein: CASSPPGGTPHQETQYF. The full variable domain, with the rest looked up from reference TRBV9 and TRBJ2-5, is DSGVTQTPKHLITATGQRVTLRCSPRSGDLSVYWYQQSLDQGLQFLIQYYNGEERAKGNILERFSAQQFPDLHSELNLSSLELGDSALYFCASSPPGGTPHQETQYFGPGTRLLVL.

CDR3 sequence reads: CASSTGGLPRGSTDTQYF. The CDR3 DNA reads as TGTGCCAGCAGCACAGGGGGCCTGCCCCGTGGTAGCACAGATACGCAGTATTTT. This chain connects TRBV28 to TRBJ2-3; 9 bases align to TRBD1. Per the germline V gene, CDR1 is MDHEN and CDR2 is SYDVKM. The CDR3 spans 18 residues. V lost 6 bases and J lost 0; bases outside the gene matches: 13.

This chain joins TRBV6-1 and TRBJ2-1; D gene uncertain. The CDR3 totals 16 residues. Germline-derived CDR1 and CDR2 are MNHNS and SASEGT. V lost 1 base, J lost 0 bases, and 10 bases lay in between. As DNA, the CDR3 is TGTGCCAGCAGTGAAGACCAGCGCCGCTCCTACAATGAGCAGTTCTTC. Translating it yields CASSEDQRRSYNEQFF.

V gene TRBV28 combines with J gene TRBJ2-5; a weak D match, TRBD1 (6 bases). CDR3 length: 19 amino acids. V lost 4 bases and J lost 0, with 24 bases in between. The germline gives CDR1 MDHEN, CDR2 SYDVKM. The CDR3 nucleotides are TGTGCCAGCAGTTCGGTCAGGGGCTTTGTGACATCGTACCAAGAGACCCAGTACTTC. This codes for CASSSVRGFVTSYQETQYF.

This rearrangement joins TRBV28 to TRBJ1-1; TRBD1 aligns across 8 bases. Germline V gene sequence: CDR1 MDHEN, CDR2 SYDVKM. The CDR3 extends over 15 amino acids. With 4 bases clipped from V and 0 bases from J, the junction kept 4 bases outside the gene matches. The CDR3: CASSSGTGVNTEAFF. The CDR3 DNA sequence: TGTGCCAGCAGTTCCGGGACAGGAGTGAACACTGAAGCTTTCTTT. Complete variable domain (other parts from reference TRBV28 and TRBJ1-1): DVKVTQSSRYLVKRTGEKVFLECVQDMDHENMFWYRQDPGLGLRLIYFSYDVKMKEKGDIPEGYSVSREKKERFSLILESASTNQTSMYLCASSSGTGVNTEAFFGQGTRLTVV.

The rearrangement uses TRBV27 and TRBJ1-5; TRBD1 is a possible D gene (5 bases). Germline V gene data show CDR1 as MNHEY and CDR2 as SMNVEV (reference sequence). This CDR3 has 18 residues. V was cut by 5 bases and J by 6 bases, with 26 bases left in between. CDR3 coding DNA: TGTGCCAGCAGTCTACACCGGGACGGAGGGAACCCCTTTCAGCCCCAGCATTTT. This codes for CASSLHRDGGNPFQPQHF.

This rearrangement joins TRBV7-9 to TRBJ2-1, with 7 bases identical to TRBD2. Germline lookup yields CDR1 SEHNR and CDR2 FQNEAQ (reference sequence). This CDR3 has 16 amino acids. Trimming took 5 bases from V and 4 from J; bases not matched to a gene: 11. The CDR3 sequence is CASSPPAGRHYNEQFF. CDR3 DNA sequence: TGTGCCAGCAGCCCACCAGCGGGACGACATTACAATGAGCAGTTCTTC.

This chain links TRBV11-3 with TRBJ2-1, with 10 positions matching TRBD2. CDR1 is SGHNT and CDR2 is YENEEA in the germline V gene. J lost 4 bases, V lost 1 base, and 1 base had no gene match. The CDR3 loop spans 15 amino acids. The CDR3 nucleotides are TGTGCCAGCAGCTTAGGGACTAGCGGTTACAATGAGCAGTTCTTC. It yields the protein CASSLGTSGYNEQFF.

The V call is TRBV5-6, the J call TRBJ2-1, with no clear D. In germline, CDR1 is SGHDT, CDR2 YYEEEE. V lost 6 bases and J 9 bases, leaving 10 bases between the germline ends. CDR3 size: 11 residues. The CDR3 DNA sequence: TGTGCCAGCACCAACGCCGGTGAGCAGTTCTTC. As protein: CASTNAGEQFF.

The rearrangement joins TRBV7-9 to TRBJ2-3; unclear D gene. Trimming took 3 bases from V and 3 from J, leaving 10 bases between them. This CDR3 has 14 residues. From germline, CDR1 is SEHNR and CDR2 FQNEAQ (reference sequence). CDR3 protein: CASSFLTLTDTQYF. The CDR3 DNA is TGTGCCAGCAGCTTTTTAACCCTAACAGATACGCAGTATTTT.

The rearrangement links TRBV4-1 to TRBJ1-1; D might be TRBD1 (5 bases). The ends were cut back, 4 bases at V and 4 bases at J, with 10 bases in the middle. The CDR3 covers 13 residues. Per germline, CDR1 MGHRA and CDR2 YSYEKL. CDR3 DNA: TGCGCCAGCAGCCTCAGGAGGGGCACTGAAGCTTTCTTT. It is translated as CASSLRRGTEAFF.

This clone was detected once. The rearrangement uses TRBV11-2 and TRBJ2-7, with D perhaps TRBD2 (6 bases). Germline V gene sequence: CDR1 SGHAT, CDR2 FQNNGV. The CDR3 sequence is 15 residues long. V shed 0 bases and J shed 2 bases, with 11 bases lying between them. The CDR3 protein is CASSLDPERAYEQYF. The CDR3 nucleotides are TGTGCCAGCAGCTTAGACCCGGAGCGGGCCTACGAGCAGTACTTC. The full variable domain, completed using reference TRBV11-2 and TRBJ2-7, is EAGVAQSPRYKIIEKRQSVAFWCNPISGHATLYWYQQILGQGPKLLIQFQNNGVVDDSQLPKDRFSAERLKGVDSTLKIQPAKLEDSAVYLCASSLDPERAYEQYFGPGTRLTVT.

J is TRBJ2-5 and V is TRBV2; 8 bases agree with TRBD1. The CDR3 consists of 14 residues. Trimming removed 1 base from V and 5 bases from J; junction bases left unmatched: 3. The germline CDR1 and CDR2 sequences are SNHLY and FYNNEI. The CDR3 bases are TGTGCCAGCAGTGAAGGGACAGGGTGGGAGACCCAGTACTTC. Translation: CASSEGTGWETQYF.

The CDR3 is CASSSPRLETTYEQYF. The CDR3 coding sequence is TGTGCCAGCAGCTCTCCTCGACTAGAGACAACCTACGAGCAGTACTTC. The rearrangement joins TRBV9 to TRBJ2-7; a possible D gene is TRBD2 (6 bases). Germline CDR1 SGDLS, CDR2 YYNGEE. With 4 bases removed from V and 2 bases from J, the gap between germline ends came to 19 bases. This CDR3 is built from 16 residues.

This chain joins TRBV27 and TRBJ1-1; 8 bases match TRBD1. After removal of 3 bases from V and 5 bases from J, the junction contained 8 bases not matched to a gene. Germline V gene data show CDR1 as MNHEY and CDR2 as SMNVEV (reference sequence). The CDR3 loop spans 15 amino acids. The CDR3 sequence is CASSFAGQGGTEAFF. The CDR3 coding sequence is TGTGCCAGCAGTTTCGCCGGACAGGGTGGGACTGAAGCTTTCTTT.

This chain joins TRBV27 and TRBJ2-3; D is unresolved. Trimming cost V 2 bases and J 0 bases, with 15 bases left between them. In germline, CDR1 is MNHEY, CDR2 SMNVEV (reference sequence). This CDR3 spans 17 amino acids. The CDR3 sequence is CASSLRIGSMSTDTQYF. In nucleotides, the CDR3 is TGTGCCAGCAGTTTAAGAATCGGTTCTATGAGCACAGATACGCAGTATTTT.

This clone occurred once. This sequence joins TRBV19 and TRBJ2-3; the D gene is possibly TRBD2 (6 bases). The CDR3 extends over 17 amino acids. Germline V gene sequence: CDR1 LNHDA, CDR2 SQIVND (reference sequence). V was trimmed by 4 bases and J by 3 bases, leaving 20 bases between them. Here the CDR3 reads CASSTKDYPEGTDTQYF. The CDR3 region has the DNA TGTGCCAGTAGTACCAAGGACTACCCGGAGGGTACAGATACGCAGTATTTT.